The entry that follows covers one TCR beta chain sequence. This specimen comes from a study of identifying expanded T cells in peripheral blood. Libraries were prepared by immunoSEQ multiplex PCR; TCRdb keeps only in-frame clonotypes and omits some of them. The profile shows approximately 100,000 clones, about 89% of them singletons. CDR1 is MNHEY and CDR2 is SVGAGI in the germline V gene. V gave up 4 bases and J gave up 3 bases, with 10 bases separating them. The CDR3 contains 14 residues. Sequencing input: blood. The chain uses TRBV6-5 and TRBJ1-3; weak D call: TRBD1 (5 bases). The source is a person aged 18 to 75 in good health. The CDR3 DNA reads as TGTGCCAGCAGTTTATTGGGGCATGGAAACACCATATATTTT. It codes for CASSLLGHGNTIYF.